This T cell receptor (beta chain) was captured by sequencing in a study of blood T cell repertoires in COVID-19. Study information: The United States, Italy and Spain provided the acute and convalescent COVID-19 samples. Sample material is recorded as cDNA or gDNA derived from T cells, B-cell-depleted T cells, or PBMCs.

Seattle patients were enrolled during active infection and followed longitudinally. The sample holds one count of this clone. Clones were sequenced by immunoSEQ multiplex PCR, and TCRdb holds only the in-frame ones, with some missing. The sample includes 95,000 to 100,000 clones, around 90% seen only once; the top ten take more than 3.5%. This CDR3 is 17 amino acids long. Germline V gene data show CDR1 as SGHDT and CDR2 as YYEEEE. V gave up 0 bases and J gave up 0 bases; unmatched junction bases: 7. The sequence was collected from a human donor with COVID-19, enrolled during active disease. The donor label of this sample is uncertain. The specimen was peripheral blood. V and J are TRBV5-6 and TRBJ2-7; TRBD2 agrees at 9 bases. The CDR3 nucleotides read TGTGCCAGCAGCTTGGGTTTTGGACTAGCGACCTCCTACGAGCAGTACTTC. This translates into CASSLGFGLATSYEQYF.